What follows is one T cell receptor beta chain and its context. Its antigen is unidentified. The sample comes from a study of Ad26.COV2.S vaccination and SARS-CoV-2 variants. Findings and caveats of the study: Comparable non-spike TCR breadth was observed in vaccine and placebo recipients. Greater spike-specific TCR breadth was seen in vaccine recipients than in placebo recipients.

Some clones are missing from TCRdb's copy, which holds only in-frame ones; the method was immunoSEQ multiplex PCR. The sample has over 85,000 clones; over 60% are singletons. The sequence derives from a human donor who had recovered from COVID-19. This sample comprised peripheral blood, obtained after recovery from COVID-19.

The CDR3 coding sequence is TGCGCCAGCAGGCTGAAGGACAGGGGGGACACTGAAGCTTTCTTT. Translated: CASRLKDRGDTEAFF. This sequence joins TRBV5-1 and TRBJ1-1, with 10 bases fitting TRBD1. This CDR3 is built from 15 residues. With 5 bases clipped from V and 3 bases from J, the junction kept 7 bases outside the gene matches. Germline loops: CDR1 SGHRS, CDR2 YFSETQ.